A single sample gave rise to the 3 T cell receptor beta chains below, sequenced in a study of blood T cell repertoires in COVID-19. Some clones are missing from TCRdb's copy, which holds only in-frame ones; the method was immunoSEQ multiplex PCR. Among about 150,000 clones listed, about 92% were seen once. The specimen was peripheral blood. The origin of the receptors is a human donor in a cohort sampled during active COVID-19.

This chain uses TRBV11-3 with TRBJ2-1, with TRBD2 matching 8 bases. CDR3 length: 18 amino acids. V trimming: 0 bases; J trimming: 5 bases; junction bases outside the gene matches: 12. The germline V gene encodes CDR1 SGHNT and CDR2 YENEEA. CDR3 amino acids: CASSLDGVGTSPDNEQFF. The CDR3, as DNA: TGTGCCAGCAGCTTAGATGGGGTGGGGACTAGTCCCGACAATGAGCAGTTCTTC. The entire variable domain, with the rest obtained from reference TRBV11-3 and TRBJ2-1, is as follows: EAGVVQSPRYKIIEKKQPVAFWCNPISGHNTLYWYLQNLGQGPELLIRYENEEAVDDSQLPKDRFSAERLKGVDSTLKIQPAELGDSAVYLCASSLDGVGTSPDNEQFFGPGTRLTVL.

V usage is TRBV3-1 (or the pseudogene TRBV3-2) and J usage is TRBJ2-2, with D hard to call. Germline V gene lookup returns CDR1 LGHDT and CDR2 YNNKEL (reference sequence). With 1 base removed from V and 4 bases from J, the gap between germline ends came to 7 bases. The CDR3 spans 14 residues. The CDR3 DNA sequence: TGTGCCAGCAGCCAAGGCGTGATCACCGGGGAGCTGTTTTTT. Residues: CASSQGVITGELFF.

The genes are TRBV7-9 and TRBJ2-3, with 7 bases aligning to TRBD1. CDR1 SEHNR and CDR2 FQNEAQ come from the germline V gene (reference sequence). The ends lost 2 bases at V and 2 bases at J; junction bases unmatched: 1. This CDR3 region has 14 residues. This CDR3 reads CASSLQGDTDTQYF. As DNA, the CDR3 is TGTGCCAGCAGCTTACAGGGGGACACAGATACGCAGTATTTT.